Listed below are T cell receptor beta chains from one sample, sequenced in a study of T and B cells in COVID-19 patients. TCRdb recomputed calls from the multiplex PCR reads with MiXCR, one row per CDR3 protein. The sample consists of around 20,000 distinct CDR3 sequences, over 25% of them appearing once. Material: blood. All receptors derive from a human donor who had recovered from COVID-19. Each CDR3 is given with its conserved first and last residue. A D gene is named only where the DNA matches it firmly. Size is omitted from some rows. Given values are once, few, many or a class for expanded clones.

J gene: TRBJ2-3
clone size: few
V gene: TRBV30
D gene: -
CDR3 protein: CAWSAGSPDTQYF
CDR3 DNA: TGTGCCTGGAGTGCGGGTAGTCCTGATACGCAGTATTTT

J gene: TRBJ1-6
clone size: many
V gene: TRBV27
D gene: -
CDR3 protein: CASSFERAPLHF
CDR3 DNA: TGTGCCAGCAGTTTCGAGAGGGCACCCCTCCACTTT

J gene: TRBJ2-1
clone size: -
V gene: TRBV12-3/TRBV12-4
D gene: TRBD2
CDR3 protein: CASSLTTGGGQNEQFF
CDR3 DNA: TGTGCCAGCAGCTTAACTACGGGGGGGGGCCAGAATGAGCAGTTCTTC

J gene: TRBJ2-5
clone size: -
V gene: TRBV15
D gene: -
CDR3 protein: CATSSGSRRETQYF
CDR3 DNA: TGTGCCACCAGCAGCGGGAGTCGGAGGGAGACCCAGTACTTC

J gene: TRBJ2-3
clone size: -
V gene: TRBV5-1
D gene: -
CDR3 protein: CASSLFRASTDTQYF
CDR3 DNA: TGCGCCAGCAGCTTGTTCAGAGCTAGCACAGATACGCAGTATTTT

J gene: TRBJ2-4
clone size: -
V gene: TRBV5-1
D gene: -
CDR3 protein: CASSPPNSFQNIQYF
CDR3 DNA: TGCGCCAGCAGCCCGCCTAACAGTTTTCAAAACATTCAGTACTTC

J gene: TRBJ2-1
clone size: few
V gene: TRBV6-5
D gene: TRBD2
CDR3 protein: CASSSGLNNNEQFF
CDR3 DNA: TGTGCCAGCAGTTCGGGACTAAATAACAATGAGCAGTTCTTC

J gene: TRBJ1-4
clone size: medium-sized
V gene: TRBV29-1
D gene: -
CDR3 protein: CSVGQEATNEKLFF
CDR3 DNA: TGCAGCGTTGGGCAGGAAGCAACTAATGAAAAACTGTTTTTT

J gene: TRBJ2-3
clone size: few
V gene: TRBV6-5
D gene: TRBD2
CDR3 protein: CASSPAGGGTDTQYF
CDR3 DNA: TGTGCCAGCAGTCCCGCGGGGGGCGGCACAGATACGCAGTATTTT

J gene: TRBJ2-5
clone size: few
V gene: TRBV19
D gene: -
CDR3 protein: CASSRTNLQETQYF
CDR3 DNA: TGTGCCAGTAGTAGGACTAACCTACAAGAGACCCAGTACTTC

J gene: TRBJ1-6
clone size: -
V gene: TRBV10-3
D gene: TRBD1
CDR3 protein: CAITQGALDNSPLHF
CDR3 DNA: TGTGCCATAACACAGGGGGCTCTAGATAATTCACCCCTCCACTTT

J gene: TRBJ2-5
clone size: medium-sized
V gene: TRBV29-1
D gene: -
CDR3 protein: CSVEGTRDTQETQYF
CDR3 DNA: TGCAGCGTTGAAGGTACACGGGACACCCAAGAGACCCAGTACTTC

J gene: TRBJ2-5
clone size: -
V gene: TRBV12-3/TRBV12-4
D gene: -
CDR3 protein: CASSRQAAGETQYF
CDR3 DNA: TGTGCCAGCAGCCGACAGGCCGCGGGGGAGACCCAGTACTTC

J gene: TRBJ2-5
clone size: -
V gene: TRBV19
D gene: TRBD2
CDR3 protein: CASSMFGRANTQYF
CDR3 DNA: TGTGCCAGTAGTATGTTTGGGAGGGCGAACACCCAGTACTTC

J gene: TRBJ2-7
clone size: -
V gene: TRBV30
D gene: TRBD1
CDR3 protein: CAWRTPGQPYEQYF
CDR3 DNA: TGTGCCTGGAGAACCCCGGGACAGCCCTACGAGCAGTACTTC

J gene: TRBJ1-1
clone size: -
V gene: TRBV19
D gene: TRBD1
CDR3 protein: CASSAYDRVNTEAFF
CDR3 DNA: TGTGCCAGTAGTGCATATGACAGGGTGAACACTGAAGCTTTCTTT

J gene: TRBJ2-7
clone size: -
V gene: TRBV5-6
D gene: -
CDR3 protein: CASSPEGSLYYEQYF
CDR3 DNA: TGCGCCAGCAGCCCGGAAGGCAGCCTCTATTACGAGCAGTACTTC

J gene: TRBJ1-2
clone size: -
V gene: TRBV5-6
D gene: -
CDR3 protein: CASSLVARPYGYTF
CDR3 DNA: TGTGCCAGCAGCTTGGTAGCGCGTCCCTATGGCTACACCTTC

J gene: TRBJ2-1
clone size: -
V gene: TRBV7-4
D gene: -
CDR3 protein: CASSFRPGTPYNEQFF
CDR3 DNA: TGTGCCAGCAGCTTCCGTCCGGGAACCCCCTACAATGAGCAGTTCTTC

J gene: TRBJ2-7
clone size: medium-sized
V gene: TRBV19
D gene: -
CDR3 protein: CASSMQKNYEQYF
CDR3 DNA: TGTGCCAGTAGTATGCAGAAGAACTACGAGCAGTACTTC

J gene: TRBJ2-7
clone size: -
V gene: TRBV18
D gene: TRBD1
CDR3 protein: CASSPRGQDSYEQYF
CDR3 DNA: TGTGCCAGCTCACCACGGGGACAGGACTCCTACGAGCAGTACTTC

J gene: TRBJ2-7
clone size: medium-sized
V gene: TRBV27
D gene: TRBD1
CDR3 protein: CASSPGQPSKHEQYF
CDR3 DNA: TGTGCCAGCAGTCCGGGACAGCCGTCCAAGCACGAGCAGTACTTC

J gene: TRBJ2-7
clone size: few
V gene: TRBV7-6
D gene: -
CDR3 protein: CASSLQGIEQYF
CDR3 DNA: TGTGCCAGCAGCTTACAGGGTATCGAGCAGTACTTC

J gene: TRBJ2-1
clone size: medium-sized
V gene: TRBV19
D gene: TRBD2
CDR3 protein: CASSIGGGYEQFF
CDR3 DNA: TGTGCCAGTAGTATCGGGGGGGGGTATGAGCAGTTCTTC

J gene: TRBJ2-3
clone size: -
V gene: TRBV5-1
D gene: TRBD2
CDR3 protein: CASSWGAGGSSDTQYF
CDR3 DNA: TGCGCCAGCAGCTGGGGAGCGGGAGGCAGTTCAGATACGCAGTATTTT

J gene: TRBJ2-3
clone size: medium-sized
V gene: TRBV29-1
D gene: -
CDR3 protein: CSVSQGITDTQYF
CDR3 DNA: TGCAGCGTTAGTCAGGGGATCACAGATACGCAGTATTTT

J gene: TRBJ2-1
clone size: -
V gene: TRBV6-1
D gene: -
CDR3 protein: CASSGPGASSYNEQFF
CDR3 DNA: TGTGCCAGCAGTGGCCCGGGGGCGAGCTCCTACAATGAGCAGTTCTTC

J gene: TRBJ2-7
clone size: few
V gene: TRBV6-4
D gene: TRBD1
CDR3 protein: CASSTTPGQVNDEQYF
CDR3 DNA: TGTGCCAGCAGTACGACCCCGGGACAGGTGAACGACGAGCAGTACTTC

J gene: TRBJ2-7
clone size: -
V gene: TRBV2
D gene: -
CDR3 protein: CASSSLAGEYF
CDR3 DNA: TGTGCCAGCAGTAGCCTCGCAGGGGAGTACTTC

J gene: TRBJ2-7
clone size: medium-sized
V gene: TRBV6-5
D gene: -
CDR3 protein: CASMGGTYEQYF
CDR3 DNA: TGTGCCAGCATGGGCGGGACGTACGAGCAGTACTTC

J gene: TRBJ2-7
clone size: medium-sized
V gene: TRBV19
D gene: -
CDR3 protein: CASSSGPEQYF
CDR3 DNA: TGTGCCAGTAGTTCGGGCCCCGAGCAGTACTTC

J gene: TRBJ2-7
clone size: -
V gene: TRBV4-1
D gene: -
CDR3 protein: CASSQEAGHYEQYF
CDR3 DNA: TGCGCCAGCAGCCAAGAAGCGGGACACTACGAGCAGTACTTC

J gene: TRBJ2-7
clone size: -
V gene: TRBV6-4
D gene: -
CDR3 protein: CASSDSRGIFSYEQYF
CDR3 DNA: TGTGCCAGCAGTGACTCTAGGGGTATCTTCTCCTACGAGCAGTACTTC

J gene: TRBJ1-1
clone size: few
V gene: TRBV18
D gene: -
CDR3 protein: CASSPGMNTEAFF
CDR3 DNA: TGTGCCAGCTCACCAGGAATGAACACTGAAGCTTTCTTT

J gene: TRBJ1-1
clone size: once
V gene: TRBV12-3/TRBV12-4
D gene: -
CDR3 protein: CASVPGKGNTEAFF
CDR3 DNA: TGTGCCAGCGTTCCGGGAAAAGGGAACACTGAAGCTTTCTTT

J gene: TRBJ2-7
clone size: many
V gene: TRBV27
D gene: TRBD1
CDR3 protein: CASSYGLPGQGYEQYF
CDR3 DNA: TGTGCCAGCAGTTATGGGTTACCGGGACAGGGCTACGAGCAGTACTTC

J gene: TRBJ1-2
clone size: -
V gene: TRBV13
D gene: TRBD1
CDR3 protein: CASSTRWDRGKNGYTF
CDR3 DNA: TGTGCCAGCAGCACTCGATGGGACAGGGGAAAAAATGGCTACACCTTC